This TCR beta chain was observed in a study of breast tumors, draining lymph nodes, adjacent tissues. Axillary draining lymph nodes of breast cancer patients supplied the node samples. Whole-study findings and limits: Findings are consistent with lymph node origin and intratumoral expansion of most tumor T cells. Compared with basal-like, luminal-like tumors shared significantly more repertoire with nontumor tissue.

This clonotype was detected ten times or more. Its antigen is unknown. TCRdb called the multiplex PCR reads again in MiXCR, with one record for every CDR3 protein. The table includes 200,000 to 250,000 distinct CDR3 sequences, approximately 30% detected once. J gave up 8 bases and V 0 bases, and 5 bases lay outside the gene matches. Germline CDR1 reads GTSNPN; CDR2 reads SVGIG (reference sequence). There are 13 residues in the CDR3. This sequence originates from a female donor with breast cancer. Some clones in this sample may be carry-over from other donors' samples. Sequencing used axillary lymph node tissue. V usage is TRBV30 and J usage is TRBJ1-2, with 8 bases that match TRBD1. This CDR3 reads CAWSVNGQGGYTF. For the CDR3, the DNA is TGTGCCTGGAGTGTAAATGGACAGGGAGGCTACACCTTC.